Detailed here is one T cell receptor (beta chain). The antigen is unknown. Documented treatment: approximately 18 received Ad26.COV2.S at low or high dose, single or two shots; about five received placebo; per-sample allocation not given. Samples were taken on day 63 after the first vaccine or placebo injection. The vaccine delivered Wuhan-strain SARS-CoV-2 spike through an Ad26 vector. Trimming left V 0 bases short and J 1 base short, with 3 bases between. The germline V gene has CDR1 LGHNA and CDR2 YSLEER. CDR3 length: 13 residues. These data come from a study of Ad26.COV2.S vaccination and SARS-CoV-2 variants. Across the study: Intramuscular Ad26.COV2.S at 5x10^10 or 1x10^11 viral particles. Study-level results: Marked by substantial breadth, spike-specific CD8+ and CD4+ T cell responses were reportedly seen after vaccination. Placebo recipients showed lower spike-specific TCR breadth than vaccinees.

Only in-frame clones appear in the TCRdb table, and some are missing; sequencing was by immunoSEQ multiplex PCR. The repertoire has 200,000 to 300,000 clones, around 88% of them found once; the top ten carry 2.9%. The clonotype originates from a person between 18 and 60 years old who received the Ad26.COV2.S COVID-19 vaccine or a placebo. J is TRBJ1-1 and V is TRBV4-3; D unresolved. The sequencing here drew on peripheral blood, taken in a trial of Ad26.COV2.S vaccine versus placebo. CDR3 nucleotides: TGCGCCAGCAGCCAAGATAGGAACACTGAAGCTTTCTTT. Translation gives CASSQDRNTEAFF.